These T cell receptor beta chains were read from a single sample in a study of radiation and T cells in renal cell carcinoma. Some clones are missing from TCRdb's copy, which holds only in-frame ones; the method was immunoSEQ multiplex PCR. The table has over 120,000 clones, 70% to 90% seen once. The sample consisted of blood, taken from a patient whose treatment included radiotherapy and nephrectomy. These receptors were taken from a woman in her forties or fifties with renal cell carcinoma. The CDR3 runs from the conserved cysteine through the conserved F or W. The D gene is left open where the match is weak. Clone size, where shown, is once, few, many, or a class for clones that have expanded.

TRBV7-9,TRBJ1-1,-,-,CASSSMNTEAFF,TGTGCCAGCAGCTCCATGAACACTGAAGCTTTCTTT
TRBV6-6,TRBJ2-5,once,-,CASSYVTVTGETQYF,TGTGCCAGCAGTTACGTTACCGTTACGGGAGAGACCCAGTACTTC
TRBV7-6,TRBJ2-2,-,TRBD2,CASSLGLAGYTGELFF,TGTGCCAGCAGCTTAGGACTAGCGGGGTACACCGGGGAGCTGTTTTTT
TRBV11-2,TRBJ2-1,-,-,CASSPSGTGSYNEQFF,TGTGCCAGCAGCCCTTCCGGGACGGGCTCCTACAATGAGCAGTTCTTC
TRBV2,TRBJ1-5,-,-,CASSEGGGRKPQHF,TGTGCCAGCAGTGAGGGGGGGGGCCGTAAGCCCCAGCATTTT
TRBV2,TRBJ1-1,-,TRBD1,CASSSGQGAQRGWIFF,TGTGCCAGCAGTTCCGGACAGGGGGCGCAAAGGGGGTGGATATTCTTT
TRBV7-9,TRBJ2-7,once,-,CASSLEGGVSYEQYF,TGTGCCAGCAGCTTAGAAGGGGGTGTCTCCTACGAGCAGTACTTC
TRBV6-1,TRBJ1-1,-,TRBD1,CASSKDRGVFAEAFF,TGTGCCAGCAGTAAGGACAGGGGAGTGTTCGCTGAAGCTTTCTTT
TRBV5-6,TRBJ2-5,once,-,CASSLAGNFIQETQYF,TGTGCCAGCAGCTTGGCAGGCAATTTCATCCAAGAGACCCAGTACTTC
TRBV7-2,TRBJ2-7,-,TRBD2,CASSLGSSGASYEQYF,TGTGCCAGCAGCTTAGGGTCTAGCGGGGCCTCCTACGAGCAGTACTTC
TRBV19,TRBJ2-1,-,TRBD2,CASSILTSGGSSYNEQFF,TGTGCCAGTAGTATCTTGACTAGCGGGGGCTCCTCCTACAATGAGCAGTTCTTC
TRBV19,TRBJ1-5,once,-,CASSEQGGGNQPQHF,TGTGCCAGTAGCGAACAGGGAGGGGGCAATCAGCCCCAGCATTTT
TRBV5-6,TRBJ1-4,-,-,CASSFERLANEKLFF,TGTGCCAGCAGCTTCGAAAGACTCGCTAATGAAAAACTGTTTTTT
TRBV5-4,TRBJ2-1,-,TRBD1,CATSVGTGVGNEQFF,TGTGCCACCTCGGTTGGGACAGGGGTGGGGAATGAGCAGTTCTTC
TRBV6-6,TRBJ1-2,-,-,CASSYSQESYGYTF,TGTGCCAGCAGTTACTCCCAGGAGAGCTATGGCTACACCTTC
TRBV9,TRBJ1-1,-,TRBD1,CASSVGGQGITEAFF,TGTGCCAGCAGCGTAGGAGGACAGGGGATTACTGAAGCTTTCTTT
TRBV4-3,TRBJ1-2,-,-,CASSQDLRGRVNGYTF,TGCGCCAGCAGCCAAGATCTCCGGGGCAGGGTTAATGGCTACACCTTC
TRBV25-1,TRBJ1-2,-,-,CASSRRTGYGYTF,TGTGCCAGCAGCAGAAGAACCGGGTATGGCTACACCTTC
TRBV5-6,TRBJ1-1,-,-,CASSLVPKAFF,TGTGCCAGCAGCTTAGTACCCAAAGCTTTCTTT
TRBV30,TRBJ1-1,few,-,CAWSIQGNTEAFF,TGTGCCTGGAGCATACAGGGGAACACTGAAGCTTTCTTT
TRBV10-3,TRBJ1-2,-,TRBD1,CAISITGTGLGGYTF,TGTGCCATCAGTATAACCGGGACAGGCCTCGGGGGCTACACCTTC
TRBV6-5,TRBJ1-2,-,-,CASSSPRVQLNGYTF,TGTGCCAGCAGTTCCCCTCGGGTGCAACTAAATGGCTACACCTTC
TRBV29-1,TRBJ2-7,-,-,CSAETGGSYEQYF,TGCAGCGCTGAGACCGGGGGATCCTACGAGCAGTACTTC
TRBV9,TRBJ1-1,-,-,CASSVFGDTEAFF,TGTGCCAGCAGCGTATTTGGGGACACTGAAGCTTTCTTT
TRBV6-5,TRBJ1-6,-,TRBD1,CASSLAAGGTSPLHF,TGTGCCAGCAGTCTCGCGGCAGGGGGCACCTCACCCCTCCACTTT
TRBV12-5,TRBJ2-7,-,-,CASGLTLDPGLRSYEQYF,TGTGCTAGTGGTTTGACCCTCGACCCGGGACTTCGCTCCTACGAGCAGTACTTC
TRBV2,TRBJ2-3,-,-,CASSVDRFSTDTQYF,TGTGCCAGCAGTGTGGACAGATTCAGCACAGATACGCAGTATTTT
TRBV7-2,TRBJ2-5,-,TRBD1,CASSLHRGLQETQYF,TGTGCCAGCAGCTTACACAGGGGGCTCCAAGAGACCCAGTACTTC
TRBV14,TRBJ1-1,few,-,CASSYYLGDTEAFF,TGTGCCAGCAGCTACTACCTGGGCGACACTGAAGCTTTCTTT
TRBV18,TRBJ2-5,-,-,CASSPGVDRETQYF,TGTGCCAGCTCACCAGGAGTCGACAGAGAGACCCAGTACTTC
TRBV5-4,TRBJ2-7,-,TRBD2,CASSLWASGGYEQYF,TGTGCCAGCAGCTTGTGGGCTAGCGGGGGCTACGAGCAGTACTTC
TRBV5-4,TRBJ2-2,-,TRBD2,CASSPGLAVYGGELFF,TGTGCCAGCAGCCCGGGACTAGCGGTTTACGGCGGGGAGCTGTTTTTT
TRBV2,TRBJ2-2,-,TRBD1,CASSEGGTGAWELFF,TGTGCCAGCAGTGAAGGGGGGACAGGAGCCTGGGAGCTGTTTTTT
TRBV6-5,TRBJ2-7,-,TRBD1,CASSLGQGGYEQYF,TGTGCCAGCAGTTTGGGACAGGGGGGTTACGAGCAGTACTTC
TRBV4-1,TRBJ2-2,-,-,CASSQDRASTGELFF,TGCGCCAGCAGCCAAGACAGGGCCTCCACCGGGGAGCTGTTTTTT
TRBV5-8,TRBJ1-6,-,TRBD1,CAGARDRVAYNSPLHF,TGTGCCGGAGCACGGGACAGGGTGGCCTATAATTCACCCCTCCACTTT
TRBV7-2,TRBJ1-1,-,TRBD1,CASSHPGQGNTEAFF,TGTGCCAGCAGTCATCCGGGACAGGGTAACACTGAAGCTTTCTTT
TRBV19,TRBJ1-5,-,-,CASSISYRASNQPQHF,TGTGCCAGTAGTATAAGTTATAGGGCCAGCAATCAGCCCCAGCATTTT
TRBV6-5,TRBJ2-4,-,TRBD2,CASSYGGGVAKNIQYF,TGTGCCAGCAGTTACGGCGGGGGAGTAGCCAAAAACATTCAGTACTTC
TRBV14,TRBJ2-2,-,-,CASSPHSGRLNTGELFF,TGTGCCAGCAGCCCACACTCGGGACGGTTAAACACCGGGGAGCTGTTTTTT
TRBV2,TRBJ1-2,-,TRBD1,CASRPTGGIDGYTF,TGTGCCAGCAGACCGACAGGGGGCATTGATGGCTACACCTTC
TRBV15,TRBJ1-5,-,-,CATSREVGDKHQPQHF,TGTGCCACCAGCAGAGAGGTGGGAGACAAACATCAGCCCCAGCATTTT
TRBV14,TRBJ2-7,-,-,CASSPYLYEQYF,TGTGCCAGCAGCCCTTACCTCTACGAGCAGTACTTC
TRBV6-5,TRBJ2-5,-,-,CASSYSIRAQYF,TGTGCCAGCAGTTACTCGATCAGGGCCCAGTACTTC
TRBV7-3,TRBJ1-6,-,-,CASSLNSDSTLHF,TGTGCCAGCAGCTTAAATAGCGATTCCACCCTCCACTTT
TRBV4-1,TRBJ1-2,-,TRBD1,CASSQVRGEGLRGYTF,TGCGCCAGCAGCCAAGTCAGGGGGGAAGGTCTCCGAGGCTACACCTTC
TRBV18,TRBJ2-7,-,TRBD1,CASSSGQGIYEQYF,TGTGCCAGCTCAAGCGGACAGGGAATCTACGAGCAGTACTTC
TRBV7-2,TRBJ1-6,-,-,CASSLEDYSPLHF,TGTGCCAGCAGCTTAGAAGATTATTCACCCCTCCACTTT
TRBV7-9,TRBJ2-2,-,TRBD1,CASSQGTASLFSAGELFF,TGTGCCAGCAGCCAAGGGACAGCCTCCTTGTTTAGTGCCGGGGAGCTGTTTTTT
TRBV11-1,TRBJ2-7,-,-,CASSLEQGGSYEQYF,TGTGCCAGCAGCTTAGAACAGGGTGGATCCTACGAGCAGTACTTC
TRBV6-1,TRBJ1-5,-,TRBD1,CASSELQGSNQPQHF,TGTGCCAGCAGTGAACTACAGGGGAGCAATCAGCCCCAGCATTTT
TRBV2,TRBJ2-7,-,-,CASRGPIYEQYF,TGTGCCAGCAGGGGTCCGATCTACGAGCAGTACTTC
TRBV5-1,TRBJ2-2,-,-,CASSPGTGTGELFF,TGCGCCAGCTCCCCAGGGACGGGAACCGGGGAGCTGTTTTTT
TRBV15,TRBJ2-1,-,TRBD2,CATSNSGIIYNEQFF,TGTGCCACCAGCAATAGCGGGATTATATACAATGAGCAGTTCTTC
TRBV5-1,TRBJ2-5,-,-,CASSLLGVAFEETQYF,TGCGCCAGCAGCCTATTGGGGGTAGCCTTCGAAGAGACCCAGTACTTC